These 18 T cell receptor beta chains were all obtained from the same sample, sequenced in a study of tissue T cells after allogeneic stem cell transplantation. Measured with immunoSEQ multiplex PCR; TCRdb has only the in-frame clones, and not every one. The table has roughly 50,000 clones, around 69% seen once. The sample consisted of sorted cells pooled from one or two spleens. Every receptor here comes from a pool of C57BL/6 mice in good health.

This clone was observed a few times. Mouse gene names apply. The read ends 1 residue early relative to the CDR3; the germline J gene fills the gap. The chain is built from TRBV14 and TRBJ2-1, with D possibly TRBD1 on 6 matching bases. This CDR3 is built from 16 residues. Trimming left V 1 base short and J 1 base short, with 12 bases between. Germline V gives CDR1 SGHDT, CDR2 FRDEAV. The CDR3 bases that were read are TGTGCCAGCAGTTTCAGGCAGGGGAGGAACTATGCTGAGCAGTTC. This codes for CASSFRQGRNYAEQF. The entire CDR3 reads CASSFRQGRNYAEQFF.

As for this clone: Any gene name here is a mouse gene name. The DNA ends 1 residue before the CDR3 does, and the rest of the CDR3 is filled in from the germline J gene. The rearrangement joins TRBV31 to TRBJ2-5; a possible D gene is TRBD2 (6 bases). Trimming shortened V by 0 bases and J by 4 bases, and 8 bases separated the two germline ends. This CDR3 contains 13 residues. CDR1 is GKSSPN, CDR2 SITVG, per germline. The chain's CDR3 is CAWSLAGEDTQYF. The CDR3 DNA, read in part, is TGTGCCTGGAGTCTGGCTGGGGAAGACACCCAGTAC. Full variable domain (outside the CDR3, taken from reference TRBV31 and TRBJ2-5): AQTIHQWPVAEIKAVGSPLSLGCTIKGKSSPNLYWYWQATGGTLQQLFYSITVGQVESVVQLNLSASRPKDDQFILSTEKLLLSHSGFYLCAWSLAGEDTQYFGPGTRLLVL.

To note about this clone: These gene names are mouse names. Read data end 1 residue before the CDR3 end; the end is taken from the germline J gene. The chain recombines TRBV16 with TRBJ1-1; TRBD1 matches at 7 bases. CDR3 length: 12 residues. V shed 1 base, J shed 7 bases, and the junction held 0 bases outside the gene matches. The germline CDR1 and CDR2 sequences are SGHSA and FRNQAP. The CDR3 DNA, read in part, is TGTGCAAGCAGCTTAGGACAGGGAGAAGTCTTC. It yields the protein CASSLGQGEVF. The entire CDR3 is CASSLGQGEVFF.

As regards this clone: Here the gene names and germline are mouse. Read sequence stops 1 residue before the CDR3 end, and the germline J gene provides the missing end. The chain employs TRBV3 and TRBJ1-2; D ambiguous. CDR1 is SNHLY, CDR2 FYNGKV, per germline (reference sequence). Trimming took off 3 bases at V and 1 base at J, with 6 bases between the two ends. CDR3 length: 13 amino acids. Partial CDR3 DNA: TGTGCCAGCAGCTTCGGGTTAAACTCCGACTACACC. Translated: CASSFGLNSDYT. The whole CDR3 sequence is CASSFGLNSDYTF.

A word on this clone: Mouse gene names and germline throughout. The read halts 1 residue ahead of the CDR3 end, with the missing end drawn from the germline J gene. V gene TRBV19 combines with J gene TRBJ2-5; 9 nucleotides match TRBD2. Germline CDR1 and CDR2: FNHDT and SITEND (reference sequence). V lost 3 bases to trimming and J lost 3 bases; unmatched junction nucleotides: 2. This CDR3 has 14 amino acids. CDR3: CASSNGGAQDTQYF. Partial CDR3 DNA: TGTGCCAGCAGTAATGGGGGGGCGCAAGACACCCAGTAC.

Concerning this clone: Gene names refer to mouse genes. The read comes to an end 1 residue before the CDR3 does, leaving the germline J gene to fill in the end. The chain has TRBV16 and TRBJ2-1, with 9 bases that match TRBD2. V gave up 5 bases and J gave up 12 bases; unmatched junction bases: 2. The CDR3 is 11 residues long. Germline-derived CDR1 and CDR2 are SGHSA and FRNQAP. Incomplete CDR3 DNA: TGTGCAAGCAGCCTGGGGGGGACGCAGTTC. The encoded protein is CASSLGGTQF. The full CDR3 is CASSLGGTQFF.

As to this clone: The genes are named according to mouse. Read data end 1 residue before the CDR3 end; the end is taken from the germline J gene. This sequence joins TRBV29 and TRBJ2-2; D gene ambiguous. CDR3 size: 13 residues. Per the germline V gene, CDR1 is MSHET and CDR2 is SYDVDS. Between the trimmed V and J ends, which lost 2 bases and 0 bases, there was a span of 1 base. The CDR3: CASSLTNTGQLYF. CDR3 bases read: TGTGCTAGCAGTTTAACAAACACCGGGCAGCTCTAC.

A word on this clone: Genes here carry mouse names. The missing CDR3 end, 1 residue past where the read stops, is filled in from the germline J gene. The chain has TRBV13-2 and TRBJ1-4; weak D call: TRBD1 (6 bases). V lost 7 bases and J lost 0, with 10 bases in between. The CDR3 has 14 amino acids. The V gene's germline CDR1 is NNHNN and CDR2 SYGAGS (reference sequence). The DNA read from the CDR3 is TGTGCCAGCCGGGACATTTTTTCCAACGAAAGATTATTT. As protein: CASRDIFSNERLF. The CDR3 reads in full as CASRDIFSNERLFF.

As to this clone: Gene names follow the mouse nomenclature. The read ends 1 residue before the CDR3 terminus; that terminus is restored from the germline J gene. The chain has TRBV13-1 and TRBJ1-5; tentatively, D is TRBD1 (6 bases). CDR3 length: 15 amino acids. V was clipped by 1 base and J by 1 base, with 9 bases between them. Germline CDR1 is NSHNY and CDR2 is SYGAGN. CDR3 residues: CASSDPGTNNQAPLF. CDR3 DNA, as far as it was read: TGTGCCAGCAGTGATCCTGGGACAAACAACCAGGCTCCGCTT. Full variable domain (missing parts from reference TRBV13-1 and TRBJ1-5): EAAVTQSPRNKVTVTGGNVTLSCRQTNSHNYMYWYRQDTGHGLRLIHYSYGAGNLRIGDVPDGYKATRTTQEDFFLLLELASPSQTSLYFCASSDPGTNNQAPLFGEGTRLSVL.

With regard to this clone: All gene names here are mouse names. CDR3 protein: CASRGQSAETLYF. CDR3 DNA, as far as it was read: TGTGCCAGCAGGGGACAGAGTGCAGAAACGCTGTAT. This sequence joins TRBV26 and TRBJ2-3; 7 bases line up with TRBD1. The CDR3 is cut off 1 residue early in the read; its end comes from the germline J gene. V was pared by 6 bases and J by 0 bases, with 0 bases of the junction left unmatched. This CDR3 contains 13 residues. Germline loops: CDR1 KGHPV, CDR2 FQNQEV (reference sequence). Drawing the rest from reference TRBV26 and TRBJ2-3, the complete variable domain is NSKVIQTPRYLVKGQGQKAKMRCIPEKGHPVVFWYQQNKNNEFKFLINFQNQEVLQQIDMTEKRFSAECPSNSPCSLEIQSSEAGDSALYLCASRGQSAETLYFGSGTRLTVL.

Comments on this clone: The germline and genes are mouse ones. Read sequence stops 1 residue before the CDR3 end, and the germline J gene provides the missing end. The chain links TRBV16 to TRBJ1-3; D unresolved. In germline, CDR1 is SGHSA, CDR2 FRNQAP. The V gene lost 5 bases and the J gene lost 0 bases, with 11 bases spanning the gap. The CDR3 is 15 amino acids. The sequenced CDR3 bases are TGTGCAAGCAGCCCCCGCGGGTATTCTGGAAATACGCTCTAT. It codes for CASSPRGYSGNTLY. The whole CDR3 region reads CASSPRGYSGNTLYF.

Comment on this clone: Gene names and germline refer to mouse. The read halts 1 residue ahead of the CDR3 end, with the missing end drawn from the germline J gene. This chain joins TRBV15 and TRBJ2-5; 13 bases map to TRBD2. There are 14 residues in the CDR3. Per the germline V gene, CDR1 is SGHND and CDR2 is FRSKSL. J was trimmed by 5 bases and V by 6 bases; bases with no gene match: 2. The sequenced CDR3 bases are TGTGCCAGCAGCAGGACTGGGGGGGCAGACACCCAGTAC. The encoded protein is CASSRTGGADTQY. The full-length CDR3 reads as CASSRTGGADTQYF.

Of note for this clone: Genes and germline are mouse. The read terminates 1 residue ahead of where the CDR3 ends, so the germline J gene completes it. Other DNA sequences within the sample encode an identical CDR3. V gene TRBV13-1 combines with J gene TRBJ1-3; D is possibly TRBD1 (5 bases). V was shortened by 3 bases and J by 2 bases, with 6 bases between the two germline ends. Germline-derived CDR1 and CDR2 are NSHNY and SYGAGN. The CDR3 totals 13 residues. The CDR3 bases that were read are TGTGCCAGCAGTGGGGGGGCTGGAAATACGCTCTAT. Protein product: CASSGGAGNTLY. The CDR3 reads in full as CASSGGAGNTLYF.

About this clone itself: Genes and germline come from the mouse. The sequence runs out 1 residue before the end of the CDR3; the remainder is reconstructed from the germline J gene. The identical CDR3 is also encoded by other nucleotide sequences in the sample. The chain is built from TRBV2 and TRBJ2-3; 8 positions agree with TRBD1. Looked up from germline, CDR1 is LGHNA and CDR2 is YSYQKL. CDR3 length equals 14 residues. The V and J ends lost 4 bases and 0 bases, in that order; junction bases with no gene match: 0. The CDR3 sequence is CASSRTGSAETLYF. The part of the CDR3 DNA that was read is TGTGCCAGCAGCCGGACAGGGAGTGCAGAAACGCTGTAT.

This clone was observed a handful of times. Gene names and germline refer to mouse. The CDR3 is cut off 1 residue early in the read; its end comes from the germline J gene. The V gene is TRBV3, the J gene TRBJ2-7, with 8 bases that match TRBD2. CDR1 is SNHLY, CDR2 FYNGKV, per germline (reference sequence). This CDR3 comprises 14 residues. Unmatched junction bases numbered 6, after V lost 5 bases and J lost 3 bases. Incomplete CDR3 DNA: TGTGCCAGCAGCCCTTTACTGGGGGTCTATGAACAGTAC. Protein sequence: CASSPLLGVYEQY. The entire CDR3 protein reads CASSPLLGVYEQYF.

A word on this clone: Genes here carry mouse names. The read gets to within 1 residue of the CDR3 end, and the germline J gene fills in the rest. The gene calls are TRBV31 and TRBJ2-1, with D maybe TRBD1 (5 bases). From germline, CDR1 is GKSSPN and CDR2 SITVG. The CDR3 contains 14 residues. V gave up 1 base and J gave up 3 bases, with 10 bases separating them. Incomplete CDR3 DNA: TGTGCCTGGAGTCCAGGGTCCTTCTATGCTGAGCAGTTC. It specifies CAWSPGSFYAEQF. The complete CDR3 protein is CAWSPGSFYAEQFF.

As for this clone: These gene names are mouse names. The CDR3 goes on 1 residue after the read ends, and that part is filled in from the germline J gene. V and J are TRBV19 and TRBJ1-2; no firm D call. V dropped 2 bases and J dropped 1 base, with 6 bases sitting between them. Germline CDR1 FNHDT, CDR2 SITEND (reference sequence). CDR3 length: 13 residues. CDR3 residues: CASSIAVNSDYTF. CDR3 DNA, as far as it was read: TGTGCCAGCAGTATCGCAGTAAACTCCGACTACACC. The full variable domain, in which reference TRBV19 and TRBJ1-2 provide the parts outside the CDR3, is GGIITQTPKFLIGQEGQKLTLKCQQNFNHDTMYWYRQDSGKGLRLIYYSITENDLQKGDLSEGYDASREKKSSFSLTVTSAQKNEMAVFLCASSIAVNSDYTFGSGTRLLVI.

Comments on this clone: Genes here carry mouse names. The CDR3 is cut off 1 residue early in the read; its end comes from the germline J gene. Additional DNA sequences in this sample encode the identical CDR3. This chain connects TRBV5 to TRBJ1-1; tentatively, D is TRBD1 (6 bases). CDR1 is LGHNA, CDR2 YNLKQL, per germline (reference sequence). CDR3 length equals 14 residues. Between the trimmed V and J ends, which lost 0 bases and 1 base, there was a span of 6 bases. The sequenced CDR3 bases are TGTGCCAGCAGCCAAGACAGGGGAAACACAGAAGTCTTC. Translation: CASSQDRGNTEVF. The complete CDR3 protein is CASSQDRGNTEVFF.